This T cell receptor beta chain was profiled in a study of immune heterogeneity within non-small cell lung tumors (dated by TCRdb to between 2017 and 2018). Broadly, across the study: By histology, a few squamous cell carcinomas, 10 non-squamous carcinomas and 1 tumor not otherwise specified were included. Whole-exome sequencing, RNA-seq and TCR beta repertoire sequencing were combined for multiple spatially distinct regions from each NSCLC tumor so that intratumoral immune heterogeneity could be examined. Binding of neoantigens to the HLA alleles of each patient was predicted with netMHCpan-3.0 for mutant peptides of 8 to 11 amino acids. TCR repertoires were analyzed from roughly 57 tumor loci of some 15 patients, whereas transcriptome data were available for only approximately 47 loci from some 13 patients. Results and caveats for the whole study, not just this receptor: Within a patient, the same dominant CDR3B clonotypes appeared at multiple loci, but different tumor locations also contained unique high-frequency clones. Individual patients mostly had different high-frequency TCR beta clonotypes. Local T-cell repertoire clonality showed a statistically significant but moderate positive correlation with local tumor mutational burden (R 0.3 to 0.4).

Genomic DNA extracted from bulk tumor tissue served as TCR template, with around 600 ng gDNA amplified per sample. During surgery, multiple biopsies were taken from each primary tumor and placed as far apart as possible within the tumor mass. The study cohort was described as untreated, and the patients were newly diagnosed NSCLC cases having curative surgery. The samples came from under 19 patients with newly diagnosed non-small cell lung cancer who were having surgery intended to be curative. Two independent pathologists examined the resected tumor masses. Only DNA and RNA samples of high quality went on to sequencing. Ends trimmed: V by 5 bases, J by 9 bases; bases unmatched to a gene: 13. The CDR3 starts with the cysteine, ends with the phenylalanine, and has 15 residues. Here the CDR3 DNA is all that survives: 45 bases in frame from base 1. The germline V gene (reference sequence) provides CDR1 LNHDA and CDR2 SQIVND.

A multiplex PCR system amplified the TCR beta CDR3 region, with a first 10-cycle round using 32 V-gene forward and 13 J-gene reverse primers. A QIAGEN Multiplex PCR Kit was used for first-round PCR, and the primer sequences were filed in Chinese patent CN105087789A. In a second PCR round, Illumina universal primers were added with the Phusion High-Fidelity PCR Kit. TCR libraries were paired-end sequenced at 151 bp read length on the Illumina HiSeq X Ten platform. For the original study's pipeline: Cutadapt was used to discard reads without multiplex PCR primers, PEAR merged the read pairs, and MiXCR with default settings called the CDR3 regions. Repertoire diversity was assessed by Shannon entropy, and clonality was calculated as one minus the Shannon entropy divided by the ln of the count of productive unique sequences. A clonotype counted as a dominant or high-frequency T-cell clone when its frequency was 0.5% or higher. Through fastp at Q25 and MiXCR, TCRdb rebuilt clones from the public reads, retaining in-frame beta chains. Each entry is one CDR3 protein sequence, shown with its most common DNA and genes. These V and J calls derive from TCRdb rather than the authors' analysis. Across this sample there are around 20,000 distinct CDR3 sequences, with about 25% seen only once. The top ten clonotypes cover about 4% of the sample.

This clonotype was seen more than once but under ten times. The antigen this receptor binds is unknown. Base qualities were left out, and no much larger clone turns up one base away. This sequence uses TRBV19 and TRBJ2-1; 7 bases in the middle match TRBD1. This receptor was taken from a man in his forties with non-small cell lung cancer. The sequenced sample was lung tumor tissue. Here the CDR3 is given as CASSPGGIGRVEQFF. Read as DNA, the sequence is TGTGCCAGTAGTCCAGGGGGAATTGGGCGGGTTGAGCAGTTCTTC.